A selection of T cell receptor beta chains follows, all from one sample in a study of shared clonotypes between healthy human individuals. Some clones are missing from TCRdb's copy, which holds only in-frame ones; the method was immunoSEQ multiplex PCR. Of around 2.5 million clones listed, more than 85% are singletons. Material for sequencing was naive CD4+ T cells from PBMCs. The receptors here all came from a man younger than 35 in good health. Some clones in this sample may be carry-over from other donors' samples. CDR3s include the opening cysteine and the closing phenylalanine or tryptophan. The D gene is left open where the match is weak. Part of the rows lack a size; the others show once, few, many or a class for expanded clones.

>TRBJ1-2|.|13|.|TRBV11-3
TGTGCCAGCAGCTCCCTGGGGGGGTATGGCTACACCTTC
CASSSLGGYGYTF
>TRBJ1-2|.|17|.|TRBV7-6
TGTGCCAGCAGCTTAGCGCCAGCGCTCTCGGGGCGGTATGGCTACACCTTC
CASSLAPALSGRYGYTF
>TRBJ2-1|once|15|TRBD1|TRBV9
TGTGCCAGCAGCGTAGCTGGACAGGGCTACAATGAGCAGTTCTTC
CASSVAGQGYNEQFF
>TRBJ1-5|once|14|.|TRBV19
TGTGCCAGTAGTATTGCAGGGGACAATCAGCCCCAGCATTTT
CASSIAGDNQPQHF
>TRBJ1-5|few|14|.|TRBV18
TGTGCCAGCTCACCTTCCATCAGGAATCAGCCCCAGCATTTT
CASSPSIRNQPQHF
>TRBJ1-1|.|15|.|TRBV5-1
TGCGCCAGCAGCAACCCACAGGCGTCAGGGAGTGAAGCTTTCTTT
CASSNPQASGSEAFF
>TRBJ1-2|.|14|.|TRBV19
TGTGCCAGTAGTATAGATCAGGGTAACTATGGCTACACCTTC
CASSIDQGNYGYTF
>TRBJ2-2|.|16|.|TRBV9
TGTGCCAGCAGCGTAGTCGAGTTCGCGAACACCGGGGAGCTGTTTTTT
CASSVVEFANTGELFF
>TRBJ2-1|.|15|TRBD2|TRBV6-5
TGTGCCAGCAGGAGGGATAGCGGGTATTACAATGAGCAGTTCTTC
CASRRDSGYYNEQFF
>TRBJ2-5|once|17|TRBD2|TRBV9
TGTGCCAGCAGCTCCGGGAGGGTGGGAGGGCCCCAAGAGACCCAGTACTTC
CASSSGRVGGPQETQYF
>TRBJ1-4|.|16|.|TRBV15
TGTGCCACCAGCAGAGATCTGCAGATGGGTCGAGAAAAACTGTTTTTT
CATSRDLQMGREKLFF
>TRBJ2-7|few|11|.|TRBV7-9
TGTGCCAGCAGCTTAGTGGCGGGGTTGTACTTC
CASSLVAGLYF
>TRBJ2-5|.|15|TRBD2|TRBV27
TGTGCCAGCAGTGTACTAGCGGGGTCCTGGGAGACCCAGTACTTC
CASSVLAGSWETQYF
>TRBJ1-2|once|14|.|TRBV19
TGTGCCAGTAGTATTTTCGCCAATAACTATGGCTACACCTTC
CASSIFANNYGYTF
>TRBJ1-1|.|11|.|TRBV20-1
TGCAGTGCCCCCCGGCTCACTGAAGCTTTCTTT
CSAPRLTEAFF
>TRBJ2-2|.|14|.|TRBV18
TGTGCCAGCTCGCCAACACCGGTTACCGGGGAGCTGTTTTTT
CASSPTPVTGELFF
>TRBJ2-5|.|12|.|TRBV27
TGTGCCAGCAGTCCATCCAGGGAGACCCAGTACTTC
CASSPSRETQYF
>TRBJ1-6|.|16|TRBD1|TRBV6-1
TGTGCCAGCAGTGAAGGGGGACAGGGAGTTCTCGTGCCCCTCCACTTT
CASSEGGQGVLVPLHF
>TRBJ1-2|.|14|.|TRBV27
TGTGCCAGCAGGCCCCGGACTGGAAGCTATGGCTACACCTTC
CASRPRTGSYGYTF
>TRBJ2-3|once|14|.|TRBV15
TGTGCCACCAGCAGAGACTTTCCCCCAGATACGCAGTATTTT
CATSRDFPPDTQYF
>TRBJ2-3|.|14|.|TRBV28
TGTGCCAGCAGCCCCGGGGGACGTACAGATACGCAGTATTTT
CASSPGGRTDTQYF
>TRBJ1-5|.|15|.|TRBV19
TGTGCCAGTAGTATAGTGGGGCCGCGGAAGATCCCCCAGCATTTT
CASSIVGPRKIPQHF
>TRBJ1-2|.|13|TRBD1|TRBV28
TGTGCCAGCAGGAGGACAGGGCCCTATGGCTACACCTTC
CASRRTGPYGYTF
>TRBJ2-3|.|14|.|TRBV4-3
TGCGCCAGCAGCCAAGAGAGCAGGGGAGATACGCAGTATTTT
CASSQESRGDTQYF
>TRBJ1-1|.|16|.|TRBV4-1
TGCGCCAGCAGCCCAACCCTCGGGGTGAGGAACACTGAAGCTTTCTTT
CASSPTLGVRNTEAFF
>TRBJ2-2|once|14|.|TRBV9
TGTGCCAGCAGCGAAACGCGAGGGGCCGGGGAGCTGTTTTTT
CASSETRGAGELFF
>TRBJ2-3|.|14|.|TRBV5-8
TGTGCCAGCAGCTTGGGGAGCGGCACAGATACGCAGTATTTT
CASSLGSGTDTQYF
>TRBJ1-6|.|16|.|TRBV7-3
TGTGCCAGCAGCTTAAGGAACGGGGTCGCGGATTCACCCCTCCACTTT
CASSLRNGVADSPLHF
>TRBJ1-3|.|14|.|TRBV9
TGTGCCAGCAGCGCGGGGCTTCAGGGTAACACCATATATTTT
CASSAGLQGNTIYF
>TRBJ1-1|.|14|.|TRBV28
TGTGCCAGCACCCTTTCCCTCAGGGGCGGTGAAGCTTTCTTT
CASTLSLRGGEAFF
>TRBJ2-3|.|16|.|TRBV7-3
TGTGCCAGCAGCCTTGCGAGCGGAAGTAGCACAGATACGCAGTATTTT
CASSLASGSSTDTQYF
>TRBJ2-7|.|14|.|TRBV30
TGTGCCTGGGGGGGGACAGCCACTCCGTACGAGCAGTACTTC
CAWGGTATPYEQYF
>TRBJ1-1|.|13|.|TRBV4-2
TGTGCCAGCAGCTTAGAAACCTACACTGAAGCTTTCTTT
CASSLETYTEAFF
>TRBJ2-1|once|16|TRBD2|TRBV19
TGTGCCAGTAGAGGGTCCAGGACTAGCGACTACAATGAGCAGTTCTTC
CASRGSRTSDYNEQFF
>TRBJ2-3|.|16|.|TRBV18
TGTGCCAGCTCACCACCAGGTGCGGCTAGCACAGATACGCAGTATTTT
CASSPPGAASTDTQYF
>TRBJ2-4|.|16|TRBD2|TRBV6-1
TGTGCCAGCAGTGAGGGCGGGGGGGCAGGTAAAAACATTCAGTACTTC
CASSEGGGAGKNIQYF
>TRBJ2-7|.|15|TRBD1|TRBV18
TGTGCCAGCTCACCATCACAGGGGGCTATCTACGAGCAGTACTTC
CASSPSQGAIYEQYF
>TRBJ2-1|.|15|.|TRBV6-5
TGTGCCAGCAGTCCTTATGGAAGGGGGGGCAATGAGCAGTTCTTC
CASSPYGRGGNEQFF
>TRBJ2-2|.|16|.|TRBV5-1
TGCGCCAGCAGCAACGCCGCTGGGCCCACGGGCGTGGCGCTGTTTTTT
CASSNAAGPTGVALFF
>TRBJ2-2|.|15|.|TRBV7-6
TGTGCCAGCAGCTTAGTTGTAGTAGGAAACGGGGAGCTGTTTTTT
CASSLVVVGNGELFF
>TRBJ2-5|.|15|.|TRBV28
TGTGCCAGCAAGGTTGGAGGACAGTACCAAGAGACCCAGTACTTC
CASKVGGQYQETQYF
>TRBJ1-2|.|12|TRBD1|TRBV28
TGTGCCAGCGAGGGACAGGCAGGGGGCTACACCTTC
CASEGQAGGYTF
>TRBJ1-1|.|14|.|TRBV29-1
TGCAGCGTCGCCAGGACAGCGGTGACCACTGAAGCTTTCTTT
CSVARTAVTTEAFF
>TRBJ2-1|.|16|.|TRBV6-1
TGTGCCAGCAGTGAATGGGCTAGAACCTCCCCGGATGAGCAGTTCTTC
CASSEWARTSPDEQFF
>TRBJ2-7|once|13|TRBD1|TRBV2
TGTGCCAGCAGTGAGACAGGGACCTACGAGCAGTACTTC
CASSETGTYEQYF
>TRBJ2-7|.|14|.|TRBV28
TGTGCCAGCGGACTACAGGGACTTAGCTACGAGCAGTACTTC
CASGLQGLSYEQYF
>TRBJ1-2|.|16|TRBD1|TRBV5-5
TGTGCCAGCAGCTCGGGAGGACAGGAAGCTAACTATGGCTACACCTTC
CASSSGGQEANYGYTF
>TRBJ1-5|.|15|TRBD1|TRBV28
TGTGCCAGCAGGCGTTCTCAGGGGGCGGGTCAGCCCCAGCATTTT
CASRRSQGAGQPQHF
>TRBJ2-1|.|15|.|TRBV18
TGTGCCAGCTCACCCCCTATACTCAGCTACAATGAGCAGTTCTTC
CASSPPILSYNEQFF
>TRBJ2-7|.|12|.|TRBV9
TGTGCCAGCAGCACCCCCTCGGGCGAGCAGTACTTC
CASSTPSGEQYF